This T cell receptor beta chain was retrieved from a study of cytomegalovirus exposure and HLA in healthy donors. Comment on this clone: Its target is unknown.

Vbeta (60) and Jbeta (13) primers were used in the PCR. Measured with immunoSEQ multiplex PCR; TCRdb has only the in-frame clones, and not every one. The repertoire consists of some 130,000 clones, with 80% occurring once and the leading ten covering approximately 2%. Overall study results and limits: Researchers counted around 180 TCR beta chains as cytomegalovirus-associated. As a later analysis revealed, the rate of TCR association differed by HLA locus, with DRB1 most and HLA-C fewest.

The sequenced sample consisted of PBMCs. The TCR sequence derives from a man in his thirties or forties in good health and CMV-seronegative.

The chain's CDR3 is CASNYRGRTDTQYF. The CDR3 DNA follows: TGTGCCAGCAACTACAGGGGAAGGACAGATACGCAGTATTTT. The rearrangement uses TRBV7-8 and TRBJ2-3; 7 nucleotides agree with TRBD1. The CDR3 is made up of 14 amino acids. With 7 bases clipped from V and 3 bases from J, the junction kept 7 bases outside the gene matches. CDR1 is SGHVS and CDR2 is FQNEAQ in the germline V gene.